The present T cell receptor (beta chain) was sequenced within a study of high-grade serous ovarian cancer treatment subgroups. Study-wide context: On average, approximately 15,000 reads and 6,000 to 8,000 unique TCR beta rearrangements were obtained per sample.

On this clone: Its antigen is still unknown.

The CDR3 extends over 15 amino acids. Trimming at V came to 4 bases and at J to 9 bases, leaving 8 bases not matched to a gene. The germline V gene has CDR1 LGHNA and CDR2 YSLEER. Sequenced by immunoSEQ multiplex PCR; TCRdb stores in-frame clones only, minus some. Counted here are approximately 5,000 clones, 66% occurring once; the ten biggest clones make up 13% to 15%. The study's findings and limits: Spatial context was lost because tumors were sequenced in bulk. Different patients shared almost no repertoire; same-patient tumors shared 0.11 to 0.79.

Tumor tissue was taken before any definitive surgery or chemotherapy was given. The sequenced material came from tumor tissue. The chain employs TRBV4-3 and TRBJ1-6; 8 nucleotides line up with TRBD1. This sequence originates from a human donor with high-grade serous ovarian cancer. The CDR3 DNA is TGCGCCAGCAGCCCCGGACAGGGTATGAGTTCACCCCTCCACTTT. This gives the protein CASSPGQGMSSPLHF.